This section outlines one T cell receptor (beta chain) sequence together with its context. The antigen is not known. The data are from a study of cytomegalovirus exposure and HLA in healthy donors. Study background: A prior study identified some 100 million unique TCR beta sequences from about 200 million T cells. Among 350 to 500 genotyped donors, approximately 80% fell in the Caucasian-associated ancestry cluster. General study points: According to a later analysis, most TCR beta chains associated with CMV appeared HLA-restricted.

Use of 60 Vbeta and 13 Jbeta primers characterized the PCR. Measured with immunoSEQ multiplex PCR; TCRdb has only the in-frame clones, and not every one. This table has around 200,000 clones, 75% to 80% appearing once. V lost 5 bases and J 2 bases, leaving 5 bases between the germline ends. CDR3 length: 11 amino acids. Germline assignment: CDR1 SQVTM and CDR2 ANQGSEA. The sequence came from a male donor in good health and CMV-seronegative. The chain is built from TRBV29-1 and TRBJ2-3, with D uncertain. The sequenced material came from PBMCs. The CDR3 sequence is CSVIFTDTQYF. CDR3 DNA: TGCAGCGTTATATTCACAGATACGCAGTATTTT.